The clone carrying this T cell receptor (beta chain) was recorded many times. The antigen is not known. The data were taken from a study of molecular identifiers for immune sequencing clone quantification. General study points: Clones exceeding 20 RNA copies carried over 99% of effector molecules but under 1% of naive-cell molecules.

V lost 5 bases to trimming and J lost 7 bases, with 17 bases between them. This CDR3 is 15 amino acids long. Per germline, CDR1 SEHNR and CDR2 FQNEAQ (reference sequence). TCRdb independently ran MiXCR on the PCR reads; one entry per CDR3 protein. The sample holds tens of thousands of distinct CDR3 sequences, about 24% seen once. This chain links TRBV7-9 with TRBJ2-2; D is possibly TRBD2 (6 bases). The TCR comes from a human donor in good health. Some libraries in this study had Jurkat cell RNA spiked in. Sequenced input: naive CD8+ T cells from blood, with Jurkat cell RNA spiked in. Regarding subset: FACS-sorted CD8+CD4-CCR7+CD45RA+ naive T cells. The CDR3 DNA reads as TGTGCCAGCAGCCACCTCGCCCCTAGCGTCGGGGAGCTGTTTTTT. It translates to CASSHLAPSVGELFF.